This TCR beta chain was sequenced for a study of blood T cell repertoires in COVID-19. About the research overall: Samples of COVID-19 (acute and convalescent) were obtained from the United States, Italy and Spain. Nucleic acid was either cDNA or gDNA, and it came from T cells, B-cell-depleted T cells, or PBMCs.

V was cut by 6 bases and J by 2 bases, with 3 bases left in between. This CDR3 has 11 amino acids. Sequenced by immunoSEQ multiplex PCR; TCRdb stores in-frame clones only, minus some. The table shows around 170,000 clones, with over 80% occurring only once. The chain recombines TRBV12-3 or TRBV12-4 with TRBJ2-3; D gene uncertain. The receptor's source is a woman in her 70s with COVID-19, enrolled during active disease. Material for sequencing was peripheral blood. DNA for the CDR3: TGTGCCAGCAGCAACACAGATACGCAGTATTTT. It encodes CASSNTDTQYF.